This entry concerns a single TCR beta chain. The data originate from a study of blood T cell repertoires in COVID-19. Generated by immunoSEQ multiplex PCR, the TCRdb table keeps only in-frame clones and is missing some. The sample records over 150,000 clones, about 79% being singletons. There are 13 residues in the CDR3. The V and J ends lost 5 bases and 6 bases respectively, with 11 bases between them. The receptor's source is a woman aged 55-70 years with acute or convalescent COVID-19. This sequence joins TRBV12-3 or TRBV12-4 and TRBJ1-5; D unclear. The sample consisted of peripheral blood. The CDR3 reads CASSVQTSQPQHF. The CDR3, as DNA: TGTGCCAGCAGTGTACAGACGTCTCAGCCCCAGCATTTT.